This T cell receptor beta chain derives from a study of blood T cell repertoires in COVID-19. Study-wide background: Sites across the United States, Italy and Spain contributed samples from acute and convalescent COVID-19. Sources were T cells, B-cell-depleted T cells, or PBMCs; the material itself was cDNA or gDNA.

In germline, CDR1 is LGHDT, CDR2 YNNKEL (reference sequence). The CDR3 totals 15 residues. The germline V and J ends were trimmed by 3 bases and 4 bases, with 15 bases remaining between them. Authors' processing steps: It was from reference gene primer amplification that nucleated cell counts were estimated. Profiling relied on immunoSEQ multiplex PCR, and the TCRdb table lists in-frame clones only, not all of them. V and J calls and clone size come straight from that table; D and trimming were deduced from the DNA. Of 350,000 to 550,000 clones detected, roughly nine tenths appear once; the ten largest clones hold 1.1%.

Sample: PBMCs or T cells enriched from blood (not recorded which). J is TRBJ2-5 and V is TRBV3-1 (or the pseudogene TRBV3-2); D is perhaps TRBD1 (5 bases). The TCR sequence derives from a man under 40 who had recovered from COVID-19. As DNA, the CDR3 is TGTGCCAGCAGCCAGGGTCTGGGGCCACGAGAGACCCAGTACTTC. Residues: CASSQGLGPRETQYF.